This T cell receptor (beta chain) was retrieved from a study of CD8 T cells in Susac syndrome. An input of roughly 0.45 to 1 ug of RNA was subjected to reverse transcription using random hexamers. From the immunoSEQ multiplex PCR reads, TCRdb called clonotypes with MiXCR, one entry per CDR3 protein. This repertoire shows 120,000 or so distinct CDR3 sequences, nearly 95% found once; its top ten account for more than 0.095%. The CDR3 runs to 12 residues. Trimming took 5 bases from V and 2 from J, leaving 7 bases between them. In germline, CDR1 is SGHRS, CDR2 YFSETQ. V is TRBV5-1 and J is TRBJ2-5; D is unclear. The clonotype originates from a human donor in good health. Sequencing was performed on CD4+ T cells from PBMCs. The DNA of the CDR3 is TGCGCCAGCAGTCACGGTCAAGAGACCCAGTACTTC. The encoded protein is CASSHGQETQYF.